This TCR beta chain was obtained from a study of early T cells in non-severe SARS-CoV-2 infection. Study observations and caveats: Comparison of clonotypes with VDJdb favored anti-spike CD8 responses while missing private and CD4 specificities.

CDR3 length equals 17 residues. Deletions cut 4 bases from V and 5 bases from J, with 22 bases between. Germline V CDR1 and CDR2: LGHDT, YNNKEL (reference sequence). The sample holds a few counts of this clonotype. The target antigen is unknown. The TCR library protocol attached unique molecular identifiers to the individual cDNA molecules. One entry per CDR3 protein, called by TCRdb with MiXCR from the 5' RACE reads. The table lists around 99,000 distinct CDR3 sequences, approximately 10% of them singletons. This clonotype originated in an adult who was a healthcare worker with PCR-confirmed SARS-CoV-2 infection or an uninfected control (not recorded which). The specimen was whole blood. The chain employs TRBV3-1 and TRBJ2-3; D uncertain. The CDR3 coding sequence is TGTGCCAGCAGCCCCTTTGGGAACCCGGGCCTTGGAGATACGCAGTATTTT. This gives the protein CASSPFGNPGLGDTQYF.